Here is one T cell receptor beta chain with its context. Its cognate antigen is unknown. The junction does not match germline at one end; this may be a read error. This sample stems from a study of blood T cells in healthy people across ages. Overall study findings and caveats: Diversity was higher, and naive CD4+ cells more numerous, in long-lived donors than in aged donors.

Individuals who donated were healthy Caucasians from Russia aged roughly 6 to 95. Total RNA was extracted at no less than 5 micrograms per sample. Primed by a sample-barcoded 5' primer and a J-beta primer mix, a second PCR proceeded for roughly 6 to 12 cycles. A template-switch adaptor with 12 random nucleotides tagged each cDNA molecule. TCRdb re-called the 5' RACE reads through MiXCR, storing one row per CDR3 protein. This sample yields 1 million to 1.2 million distinct CDR3 sequences, of which 35% to 40% are seen a single time; 10% to 15% belongs to the top ten. The TCR sequence derives from a man aged 18 to 35 in good health. The specimen was blood.

In nucleotides, the CDR3 is TGTGCCAGCAACGTAGGAGCCCCAATCGGGGACATTCAGTACTTC. Its protein is CASNVGAPIGDIQYF. The chain recombines TRBV9 with TRBJ2-7; D is possibly TRBD2 (5 bases). The J call is doubtful: the DNA matches TRBJ2-4 better. The CDR3 length is 15 residues. Germline V CDR1 and CDR2: SGDLS, YYNGEE.